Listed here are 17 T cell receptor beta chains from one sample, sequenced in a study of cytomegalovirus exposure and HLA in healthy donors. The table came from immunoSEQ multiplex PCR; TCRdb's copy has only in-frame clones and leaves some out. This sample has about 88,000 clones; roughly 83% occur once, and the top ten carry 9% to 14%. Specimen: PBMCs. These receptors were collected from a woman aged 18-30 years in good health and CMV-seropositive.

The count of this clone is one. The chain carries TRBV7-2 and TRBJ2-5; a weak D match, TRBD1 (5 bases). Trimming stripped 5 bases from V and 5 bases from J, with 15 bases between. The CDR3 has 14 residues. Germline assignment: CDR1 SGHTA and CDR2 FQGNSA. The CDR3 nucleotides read TGTGCCAGCAGCCTCACGCCAGGGTTTGAGACCCAGTACTTC. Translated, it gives CASSLTPGFETQYF.

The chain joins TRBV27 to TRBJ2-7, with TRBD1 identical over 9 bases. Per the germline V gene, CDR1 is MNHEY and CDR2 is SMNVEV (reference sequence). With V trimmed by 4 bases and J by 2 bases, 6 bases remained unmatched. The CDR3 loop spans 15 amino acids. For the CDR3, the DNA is TGTGCCAGCAGTTCCCGACAGGGGGGGACCTACGAGCAGTACTTC. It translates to CASSSRQGGTYEQYF.

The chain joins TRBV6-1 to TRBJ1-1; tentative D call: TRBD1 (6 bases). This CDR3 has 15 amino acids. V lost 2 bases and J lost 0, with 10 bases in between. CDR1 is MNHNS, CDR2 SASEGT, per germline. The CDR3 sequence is CASSEHRVMNTEAFF. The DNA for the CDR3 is TGTGCCAGCAGTGAACACAGGGTTATGAACACTGAAGCTTTCTTT.

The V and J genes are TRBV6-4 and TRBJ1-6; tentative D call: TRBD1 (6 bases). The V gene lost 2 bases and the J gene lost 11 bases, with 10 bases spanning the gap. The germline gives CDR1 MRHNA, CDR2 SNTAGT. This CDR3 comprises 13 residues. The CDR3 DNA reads TGTGCCAGCAGTGACCAACAGGGAGCACCCCTCCACTTT. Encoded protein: CASSDQQGAPLHF.

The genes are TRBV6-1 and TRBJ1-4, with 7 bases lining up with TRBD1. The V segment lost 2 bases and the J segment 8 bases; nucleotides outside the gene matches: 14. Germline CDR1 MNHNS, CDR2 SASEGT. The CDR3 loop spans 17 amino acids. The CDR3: CASSEYRGWDSEEKLFF. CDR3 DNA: TGTGCCAGCAGTGAATATAGAGGTTGGGACAGCGAAGAAAAACTGTTTTTT.

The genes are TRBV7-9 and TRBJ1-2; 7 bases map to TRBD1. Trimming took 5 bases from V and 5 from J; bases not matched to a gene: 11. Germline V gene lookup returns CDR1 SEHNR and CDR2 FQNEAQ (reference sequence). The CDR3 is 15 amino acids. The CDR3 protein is CASSRDSLSPYGYTF. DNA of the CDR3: TGTGCCAGCAGCCGGGACAGCCTTTCCCCATATGGCTACACCTTC.

CDR3 DNA sequence: TGTGCCAGCAGTTACGCGGGGAATCAGGAAAAACTGTTTTTT. Protein: CASSYAGNQEKLFF. The rearrangement links TRBV6-5 to TRBJ1-4; D is unclear. This CDR3 comprises 14 residues. The V and J ends lost 2 bases and 8 bases respectively, with 12 bases between them. Germline values: CDR1 MNHEY, CDR2 SVGAGI.

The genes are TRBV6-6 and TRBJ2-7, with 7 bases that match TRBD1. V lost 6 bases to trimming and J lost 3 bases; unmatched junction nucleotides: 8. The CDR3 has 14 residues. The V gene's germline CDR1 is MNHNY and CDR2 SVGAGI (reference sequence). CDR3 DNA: TGTGCCAGCAGGTGGGGACAGAATATCTACGAGCAGTACTTC. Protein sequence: CASRWGQNIYEQYF.

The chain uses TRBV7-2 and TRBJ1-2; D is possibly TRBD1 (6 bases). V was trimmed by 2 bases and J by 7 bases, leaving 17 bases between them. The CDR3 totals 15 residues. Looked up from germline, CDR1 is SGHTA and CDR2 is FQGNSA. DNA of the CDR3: TGTGCCAGCAGCTTACAAGTGGGGGGGGGCGGTGGCTACACCTTC. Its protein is CASSLQVGGGGGYTF. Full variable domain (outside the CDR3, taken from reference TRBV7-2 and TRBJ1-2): GAGVSQSPSNKVTEKGKDVELRCDPISGHTALYWYRQSLGQGLEFLIYFQGNSAPDKSGLPSDRFSAERTGGSVSTLTIQRTQQEDSAVYLCASSLQVGGGGGYTFGSGTRLTVV.

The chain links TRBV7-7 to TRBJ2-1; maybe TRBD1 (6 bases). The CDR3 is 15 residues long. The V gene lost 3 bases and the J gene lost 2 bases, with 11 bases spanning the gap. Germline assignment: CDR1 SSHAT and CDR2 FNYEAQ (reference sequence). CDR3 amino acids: CASSLGTPPYNEQFF. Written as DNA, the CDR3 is TGTGCCAGCAGCTTGGGGACACCCCCCTACAATGAGCAGTTCTTC.

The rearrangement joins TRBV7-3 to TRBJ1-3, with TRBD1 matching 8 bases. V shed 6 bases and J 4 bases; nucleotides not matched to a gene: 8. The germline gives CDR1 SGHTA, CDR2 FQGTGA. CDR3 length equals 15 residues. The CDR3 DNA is TGTGCCAGCAGTTCGACAGGGGTGGCAGGAAACACCATATATTTT. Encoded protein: CASSSTGVAGNTIYF.

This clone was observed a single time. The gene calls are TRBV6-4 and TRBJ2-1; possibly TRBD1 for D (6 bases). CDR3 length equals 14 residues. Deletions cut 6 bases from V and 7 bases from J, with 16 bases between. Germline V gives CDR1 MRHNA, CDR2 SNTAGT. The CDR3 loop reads CASSLDETGNEQFF. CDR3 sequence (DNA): TGTGCCAGCAGCCTTGACGAGACAGGAAATGAGCAGTTCTTC.

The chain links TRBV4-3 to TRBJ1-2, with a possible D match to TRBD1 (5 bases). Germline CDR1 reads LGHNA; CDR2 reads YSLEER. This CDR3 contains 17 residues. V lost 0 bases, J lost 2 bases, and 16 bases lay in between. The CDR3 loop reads CASSQEVQDTSNYGYTF. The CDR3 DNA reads TGCGCCAGCAGCCAAGAGGTACAGGACACGTCAAACTATGGCTACACCTTC.

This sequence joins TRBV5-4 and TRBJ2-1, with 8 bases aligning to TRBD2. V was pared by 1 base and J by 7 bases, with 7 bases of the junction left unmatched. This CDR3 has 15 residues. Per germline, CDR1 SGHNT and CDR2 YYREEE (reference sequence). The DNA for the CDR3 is TGTGCCAGCAGCTTGCGTTTAGCGGGGAAGAATGAGCAGTTCTTC. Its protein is CASSLRLAGKNEQFF.

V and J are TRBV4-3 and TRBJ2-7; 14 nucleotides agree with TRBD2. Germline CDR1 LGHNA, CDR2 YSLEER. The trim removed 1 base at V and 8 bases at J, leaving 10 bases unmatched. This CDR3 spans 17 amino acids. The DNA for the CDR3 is TGCGCCAGCAGCCAAGGGACTAGCGGGGGGCTTGCTATGAAGCAGTACTTC. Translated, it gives CASSQGTSGGLAMKQYF.

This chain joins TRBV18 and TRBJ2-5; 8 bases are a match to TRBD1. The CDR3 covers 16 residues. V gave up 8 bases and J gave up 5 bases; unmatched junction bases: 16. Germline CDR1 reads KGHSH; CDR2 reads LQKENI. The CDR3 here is CASTSMARGPGETQYF. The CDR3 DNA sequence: TGTGCCAGCACCTCGATGGCCAGGGGGCCCGGGGAGACCCAGTACTTC.

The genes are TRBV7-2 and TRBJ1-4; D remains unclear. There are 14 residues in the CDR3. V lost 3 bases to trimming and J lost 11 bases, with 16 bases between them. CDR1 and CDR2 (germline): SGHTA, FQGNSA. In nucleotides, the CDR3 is TGTGCCAGCAGCTTCGGGATCTCGACGGGGAAACTGTTTTTT. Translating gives CASSFGISTGKLFF.